This T cell receptor (beta chain) was documented in a study of blood T cells in healthy people across ages. With V trimmed by 10 bases and J by 4 bases, 15 bases remained unmatched. Germline assignment: CDR1 LNHDA and CDR2 SQIVND (reference sequence). The CDR3 runs 16 residues. This clonotype was observed a few times. Its target is not known. Alongside a J-beta primer mix, a sample-barcoded 5' primer served in a second PCR lasting about 6 to 11 cycles. Tags on each cDNA molecule came from a template-switch adaptor with 12 random nucleotides. TCRdb re-called the 5' RACE reads with MiXCR, one entry per CDR3 protein. The table has approximately 800,000 distinct CDR3 sequences, roughly 35% seen once. Whole-study results and caveats: CMV status of donors was not determined, possibly confounding expanded clonotype changes.

Drawn from each donor were around 9.1 milliliters of peripheral blood. Every sample yielded at least 6.5 million isolated PBMCs. The J gene is TRBJ1-1, the V gene TRBV19; 10 bases are shared with TRBD1. This clonotype was sampled from a man aged 18-30 years in good health. The sequencing input was blood. The DNA of the CDR3 is TGTGCCACTTGGCGCGGGACAGGGGTATTAGGCACTGAAGCTTTCTTT. Its protein product is CATWRGTGVLGTEAFF. The complete variable domain, with remaining parts taken from reference TRBV19 and TRBJ1-1, reads DGGITQSPKYLFRKEGQNVTLSCEQNLNHDAMYWYRQDPGQGLRLIYYSQIVNDFQKGDIAEGYSVSREKKESFPLTVTSAQKNPTAFYLCATWRGTGVLGTEAFFGQGTRLTVV.